This T cell receptor (beta chain) was profiled in a study of T cells in Graves' hyperthyroidism and ophthalmopathy. Study-level points and caveats: Ophthalmopathy was distinguished from stable hyperthyroidism by 13 V-J signatures.

The investigators amplified TCR beta CDR3 regions from RNA transcripts. The HTBI set primed first-round TCR CDR3 RT-PCR. A single record per CDR3 protein comes from TCRdb applying MiXCR to the multiplex PCR reads. The data hold fewer than 400,000 distinct CDR3 sequences, with about 14% observed a single time. For ophthalmopathy patients, the Clinical Activity Score was at least 3 and the NOSPECS grade at least 4; duration was under 3 months. The length of the CDR3 is 15 residues. The V gene's germline CDR1 is MGHDK and CDR2 SYGVNS. The V end lost 3 bases, the J end lost 11 bases, and 17 bases lay between the germline ends. This clonotype has only a few counts. What it recognizes is unknown.

The sequence was obtained from a man aged 45-65 years with Graves' ophthalmopathy. The sequenced sample was blood. This chain uses TRBV25-1 with TRBJ1-6, with D unclear. CDR3: CASSEALPFGAPLHF. The CDR3 DNA reads TGTGCCAGCAGTGAGGCACTTCCCTTCGGAGCACCCCTCCACTTT.